Listed here are 11 T cell receptor beta chains from one sample, sequenced in a study of cytomegalovirus exposure and HLA in healthy donors. The PCR was carried out with 60 Vbeta primers and 13 Jbeta primers. The repertoire was sequenced with immunoSEQ multiplex PCR; TCRdb's copy has only in-frame clones and lacks some. The sample contains about 120,000 clones, roughly 70% of which appear only once. Sequenced material: PBMCs. These receptors were collected from a woman aged 40 to 49 in good health and CMV-seropositive.

V and J are TRBV11-2 and TRBJ2-5, with 9 bases lining up with TRBD2. The germline gives CDR1 SGHAT, CDR2 FQNNGV. V lost 5 bases to trimming and J lost 5 bases; unmatched junction nucleotides: 15. CDR3 length: 17 amino acids. CDR3 DNA: TGTGCCAGCAGCCGGCCCGTATCCCCGGCGGGGGGGGAGACCCAGTACTTC. This codes for CASSRPVSPAGGETQYF.

This rearrangement joins TRBV2 to TRBJ1-2, with 10 positions matching TRBD1. Germline CDR1 SNHLY, CDR2 FYNNEI. Trimming at V came to 7 bases and at J to 2 bases, leaving 7 bases not matched to a gene. This CDR3 region has 15 residues. The CDR3 nucleotides are TGTGCCAGCACCGGGACAGGGGAGGAAAACTATGGCTACACCTTC. Its protein product is CASTGTGEENYGYTF.

This chain connects TRBV30 to TRBJ1-1; tentatively, D is TRBD1 (6 bases). The CDR3 has 12 residues. The germline V gene encodes CDR1 GTSNPN and CDR2 SVGIG (reference sequence). V was cut by 5 bases and J by 0 bases, with 7 bases left in between. The DNA of the CDR3 is TGTGCCTGGGAGGGGGTGAACACTGAAGCTTTCTTT. Residues: CAWEGVNTEAFF. Together with reference TRBV30 and TRBJ1-1, the CDR3 gives the full variable domain: SQTIHQWPATLVQPVGSPLSLECTVEGTSNPNLYWYRQAAGRGLQLLFYSVGIGQISSEVPQNLSASRPQDRQFILSSKKLLLSDSGFYLCAWEGVNTEAFFGQGTRLTVV.

V is TRBV19 and J is TRBJ2-2, with no clear D. Trimming pared 8 bases from V and 0 bases from J, leaving 7 bases between. This CDR3 comprises 13 residues. The germline CDR1 and CDR2 sequences are LNHDA and SQIVND (reference sequence). Here the CDR3 reads CASRRPNTGELFF. Written as DNA, the CDR3 is TGTGCCAGTCGGAGACCGAACACCGGGGAGCTGTTTTTT.

This chain uses TRBV5-6 with TRBJ2-5; 7 bases map to TRBD2. J lost 4 bases, V lost 0 bases, and 6 bases had no gene match. CDR3 length: 15 amino acids. Germline V gene data show CDR1 as SGHDT and CDR2 as YYEEEE. The DNA of the CDR3 is TGTGCCAGCAGCTTGGCCGCGGGAGTAGGAGAGACCCAGTACTTC. This codes for CASSLAAGVGETQYF. Together with reference TRBV5-6 and TRBJ2-5, the CDR3 gives the full variable domain: DAGVTQSPTHLIKTRGQQVTLRCSPKSGHDTVSWYQQALGQGPQFIFQYYEEEERQRGNFPDRFSGHQFPNYSSELNVNALLLGDSALYLCASSLAAGVGETQYFGPGTRLLVL.

The sample holds one count of this clone. The rearrangement links TRBV7-6 to TRBJ1-5; D possibly corresponds to TRBD1 (6 bases). CDR3 length: 14 residues. Germline CDR1 is SGHVS and CDR2 is FNYEAQ. V was pared by 5 bases and J by 5 bases, with 13 bases between. The CDR3 DNA follows: TGTGCCAGCAGCGCCACAGGGCAGGATCAGCCCCAGCATTTT. The encoded protein is CASSATGQDQPQHF.

The chain couples TRBV28 to TRBJ2-4; weak D call: TRBD1 (7 bases). There are 15 residues in the CDR3. Germline CDR1 is MDHEN and CDR2 is SYDVKM. Trimming shortened V by 5 bases and J by 1 base, and 12 bases separated the two germline ends. The CDR3 region has the DNA TGTGCCAGCAGTCAGGGGGGTTCGGCCAAAAACATTCAGTACTTC. Translating gives CASSQGGSAKNIQYF. Based on the CDR3 plus reference TRBV28 and TRBJ2-4, the full variable domain is DVKVTQSSRYLVKRTGEKVFLECVQDMDHENMFWYRQDPGLGLRLIYFSYDVKMKEKGDIPEGYSVSREKKERFSLILESASTNQTSMYLCASSQGGSAKNIQYFGAGTRLSVL.

The chain uses TRBV4-3 and TRBJ2-7; 7 positions agree with TRBD1. J was trimmed by 4 bases and V by 1 base; bases with no gene match: 7. Per the germline V gene, CDR1 is LGHNA and CDR2 is YSLEER. There are 15 residues in the CDR3. CDR3 sequence (DNA): TGCGCCAGCAGCCAAGCCTCAGCAGGGGGTTACGAGCAGTACTTC. Amino acid sequence: CASSQASAGGYEQYF.

The rearrangement uses TRBV5-1 and TRBJ2-7; 8 nucleotides agree with TRBD2. The V gene end was trimmed by 5 bases and the J gene end by 2 bases; junction bases not matched to a gene: 9. The CDR3 contains 15 residues. The germline CDR1 and CDR2 sequences are SGHRS and YFSETQ. In DNA form, the CDR3 reads TGCGCCAGCAGAGTAGCGGGAATTTACACCTACGAGCAGTACTTC. Its protein is CASRVAGIYTYEQYF.

In nucleotides, the CDR3 is TGTGCCAGCGGGGAAAATAGCGGGAGGTTTCGCTACAATGAGCAGTTCTTC. Protein product: CASGENSGRFRYNEQFF. This chain connects TRBV5-6 to TRBJ2-1; 10 bases fit TRBD2. The CDR3 is 17 amino acids. V shed 7 bases and J 3 bases; nucleotides not matched to a gene: 13. The germline CDR1 and CDR2 sequences are SGHDT and YYEEEE. The complete variable domain, with remaining parts taken from reference TRBV5-6 and TRBJ2-1, reads DAGVTQSPTHLIKTRGQQVTLRCSPKSGHDTVSWYQQALGQGPQFIFQYYEEEERQRGNFPDRFSGHQFPNYSSELNVNALLLGDSALYLCASGENSGRFRYNEQFFGPGTRLTVL.

The chain combines TRBV9 with TRBJ1-4, with 10 nucleotides matching TRBD1. Germline V gene lookup returns CDR1 SGDLS and CDR2 YYNGEE. The CDR3 is 18 residues long. Trimming at V came to 4 bases and at J to 6 bases, leaving 15 bases not matched to a gene. CDR3 region: CASSTGTGVHDEDEKLFF. In DNA form, the CDR3 reads TGTGCCAGCAGCACGGGGACAGGGGTCCACGATGAAGATGAAAAACTGTTTTTT.